Below are 21 T cell receptor beta chains sequenced from a single sample in a study of blood T cell repertoires in COVID-19. This table comes from immunoSEQ multiplex PCR, and its TCRdb copy is limited to in-frame clones, with some not included. The table shows 92,000 or so clones, with around 72% occurring only once. The sequenced sample consisted of peripheral blood. The receptors were sampled from a woman aged 80 or over with acute or convalescent COVID-19.

The chain recombines TRBV19 with TRBJ2-7, with 9 bases fitting TRBD1. The V gene's germline CDR1 is LNHDA and CDR2 SQIVND (reference sequence). The CDR3 loop spans 15 amino acids. J gave up 6 bases and V 4 bases, and 10 bases lay outside the gene matches. The CDR3 here is CASSNPYRGRSEQYF. In nucleotides, the CDR3 is TGTGCCAGTAGTAACCCCTACAGGGGGCGCAGCGAGCAGTACTTC.

This clone was counted between two and nine times. The rearrangement links TRBV5-1 to TRBJ1-1; D is ambiguous. Germline V gene sequence: CDR1 SGHRS, CDR2 YFSETQ. V was pared by 0 bases and J by 6 bases, with 15 bases between. This CDR3 is 15 amino acids long. The CDR3 sequence: CASSLDSSGFAEAFF. The CDR3 nucleotides read TGCGCCAGCAGCTTGGATTCGTCCGGTTTCGCTGAAGCTTTCTTT. Full variable domain (rest looked up from reference TRBV5-1 and TRBJ1-1): KAGVTQTPRYLIKTRGQQVTLSCSPISGHRSVSWYQQTPGQGLQFLFEYFSETQRNKGNFPGRFSGRQFSNSRSEMNVSTLELGDSALYLCASSLDSSGFAEAFFGQGTRLTVV.

The chain joins TRBV2 to TRBJ1-3, with D tentatively TRBD1 (5 bases). Per germline, CDR1 SNHLY and CDR2 FYNNEI. V lost 5 bases to trimming and J lost 0 bases, with 14 bases between them. CDR3 size: 16 residues. The CDR3, as DNA: TGTGCCAGCAGTCTATCGGGACTGGCCTCTGGAAACACCATATATTTT. This encodes CASSLSGLASGNTIYF. Together with reference TRBV2 and TRBJ1-3, the CDR3 gives the full variable domain: EPEVTQTPSHQVTQMGQEVILRCVPISNHLYFYWYRQILGQKVEFLVSFYNNEISEKSEIFDDQFSVERPDGSNFTLKIRSTKLEDSAMYFCASSLSGLASGNTIYFGEGSWLTVV.

This clone was observed a few times. The chain combines TRBV27 with TRBJ1-2, with D maybe TRBD1 (5 bases). Germline CDR1 and CDR2: MNHEY and SMNVEV (reference sequence). With 5 bases removed from V and 3 bases from J, the gap between germline ends came to 13 bases. The CDR3 spans 14 residues. The CDR3 loop is CASSPRGVDYGYTF. In DNA, the CDR3 is TGTGCCAGCAGTCCTCGGGGGGTCGACTATGGCTACACCTTC.

This clone was found many times. The chain combines TRBV28 with TRBJ1-1; TRBD1 aligns across 7 bases. The CDR3 is made up of 13 amino acids. After removal of 8 bases from V and 1 base from J, the junction contained 4 bases not matched to a gene. Germline V CDR1 and CDR2: MDHEN, SYDVKM. CDR3 protein: CASRQGTNTEAFF. The DNA of the CDR3 is TGTGCCAGCCGACAGGGAACGAACACTGAAGCTTTCTTT. The variable domain in full, with the rest retrieved from reference TRBV28 and TRBJ1-1, is DVKVTQSSRYLVKRTGEKVFLECVQDMDHENMFWYRQDPGLGLRLIYFSYDVKMKEKGDIPEGYSVSREKKERFSLILESASTNQTSMYLCASRQGTNTEAFFGQGTRLTVV.

The table lists this clone with a count of one. The DNA of the CDR3 is TGTGCCAGCAGCCCTCCAGGGGGATCAAGCTATGGCTACACCTTC. It yields the protein CASSPPGGSSYGYTF. This chain uses TRBV9 with TRBJ1-2; 7 positions match TRBD1. The junction had 10 bases not matched to a gene; V was cut back by 4 bases and J by 4 bases. The CDR3 extends over 15 amino acids. Germline V gene data show CDR1 as SGDLS and CDR2 as YYNGEE.

V usage is TRBV13 and J usage is TRBJ1-1; 7 positions match TRBD1. V trimming: 3 bases; J trimming: 0 bases; junction bases outside the gene matches: 7. Germline V gene sequence: CDR1 PRHDT, CDR2 FYEKMQ (reference sequence). The CDR3 is 16 residues long. CDR3 in DNA: TGTGCCAGCAGCTTGGGGACAGTTTATATGAACACTGAAGCTTTCTTT. This translates into CASSLGTVYMNTEAFF.

This clone occurred a few times. The same CDR3 is also encoded by other DNA sequences in this sample. This CDR3 is CATSRDPGYEQYF. In nucleotides, the CDR3 is TGTGCCACCAGCAGAGATCCCGGCTACGAGCAGTACTTC. The gene calls are TRBV15 and TRBJ2-7; D ambiguous. V dropped 0 bases and J dropped 3 bases, with 6 bases sitting between them. The CDR3 runs 13 residues. From germline, CDR1 is LNHNV and CDR2 YYDKDF (reference sequence). Together with reference TRBV15 and TRBJ2-7, the CDR3 gives the full variable domain: DAMVIQNPRYQVTQFGKPVTLSCSQTLNHNVMYWYQQKSSQAPKLLFHYYDKDFNNEADTPDNFQSRRPNTSFCFLDIRSPGLGDTAMYLCATSRDPGYEQYFGPGTRLTVT.

This clone was detected many times. The chain links TRBV11-1 to TRBJ1-1; 9 positions match TRBD1. Unmatched junction bases numbered 6, after V lost 5 bases and J lost 5 bases. This CDR3 has 14 residues. The germline V gene encodes CDR1 SGHAT and CDR2 FQDESV (reference sequence). The CDR3 sequence is CASSPRTGDTEAFF. CDR3 nucleotides: TGTGCCAGCAGCCCCCGGACAGGGGATACTGAAGCTTTCTTT.

The chain is built from TRBV6-2 or TRBV6-3 and TRBJ1-1; D is undetermined. Trimming pared 6 bases from V and 7 bases from J, leaving 15 bases between. The germline V gene encodes CDR1 MNHEY and CDR2 SVGEGT. The CDR3 has 13 residues. The CDR3, as DNA: TGTGCCAGCAGCCCCCACAGTTCCTTTGAAGCTTTCTTT. Encoded protein: CASSPHSSFEAFF.

This clone was observed a handful of times. The chain uses TRBV9 and TRBJ1-2, with D unresolved. This CDR3 spans 13 amino acids. V lost 4 bases, J lost 4 bases, and 11 bases lay in between. Germline V gene data show CDR1 as SGDLS and CDR2 as YYNGEE. The CDR3 nucleotides read TGTGCCAGCAGCACCGGGGTCCTCTATGGCTACACCTTC. Translated: CASSTGVLYGYTF. The full variable domain, rest sourced from reference TRBV9 and TRBJ1-2, is DSGVTQTPKHLITATGQRVTLRCSPRSGDLSVYWYQQSLDQGLQFLIQYYNGEERAKGNILERFSAQQFPDLHSELNLSSLELGDSALYFCASSTGVLYGYTFGSGTRLTVV.

This clone was recorded once. The DNA for the CDR3 is TGTGCCAGCTCACCACGTTCAGAGCCTGGGGCCGACACCATATATTTT. It yields the protein CASSPRSEPGADTIYF. This chain links TRBV18 with TRBJ1-3, with D maybe TRBD1 (5 bases). The germline CDR1 and CDR2 sequences are KGHSH and LQKENI. With 1 base removed from V and 8 bases from J, the gap between germline ends came to 18 bases. The CDR3 sequence is 16 residues long.

The rearrangement joins TRBV10-1 to TRBJ1-2; D is undetermined. There are 16 residues in the CDR3. CDR1 is WNHNN and CDR2 is SYGVQD in the germline V gene (reference sequence). V gave up 2 bases and J gave up 0 bases, with 13 bases separating them. The CDR3 loop reads CASSEPTEKTNYGYTF. Written as DNA, the CDR3 is TGCGCCAGCAGTGAGCCTACAGAGAAAACTAACTATGGCTACACCTTC.

The chain combines TRBV7-2 with TRBJ1-4, with D hard to call. The CDR3 covers 13 residues. Looked up from germline, CDR1 is SGHTA and CDR2 is FQGNSA. Trimming pared 1 base from V and 5 bases from J, leaving 5 bases between. The CDR3 loop is CASSLDGNEKLFF. The CDR3 nucleotides are TGTGCCAGCAGCTTAGACGGGAATGAAAAACTGTTTTTT.

This clone has only a few counts. The V gene is TRBV5-1, the J gene TRBJ1-1, with TRBD1 as a possible D gene (5 bases). The germline CDR1 and CDR2 sequences are SGHRS and YFSETQ. The V gene lost 0 bases and the J gene lost 1 base, with 10 bases spanning the gap. The CDR3 covers 15 residues. CDR3 DNA sequence: TGCGCCAGCAGCTTGGCGGGCAGGGCGAACACTGAAGCTTTCTTT. This codes for CASSLAGRANTEAFF.

The chain is built from TRBV9 and TRBJ2-1; TRBD2 agrees at 11 bases. CDR1 is SGDLS and CDR2 is YYNGEE in the germline V gene. The CDR3 has 14 amino acids. Trimming cost V 2 bases and J 6 bases; bases outside gene matches: 1. In nucleotides, the CDR3 is TGTGCCAGCAGCGTTAGCGGGGGGGGCAATGAGCAGTTCTTC. Protein sequence: CASSVSGGGNEQFF.

For the CDR3, the DNA is TGTGCCAGCAGCCAAGGCAGGGCTAGCAATCAGCCCCAGCATTTT. Amino acid sequence: CASSQGRASNQPQHF. V usage is TRBV3-1 (or the pseudogene TRBV3-2) and J usage is TRBJ1-5, with D possibly TRBD1 on 5 matching bases. V shed 1 base and J shed 0 bases, with 7 bases lying between them. The germline V gene encodes CDR1 LGHDT and CDR2 YNNKEL (reference sequence). The CDR3 contains 15 residues.

V is TRBV4-2 and J is TRBJ1-1, with a possible D match to TRBD1 (5 bases). In germline, CDR1 is LGHNA, CDR2 YNFKEQ. V was pared by 2 bases and J by 0 bases, with 19 bases between. CDR3 size: 18 residues. The CDR3 DNA reads as TGTGCCAGCAGCCAATCCACGAAGGGGAGGGTCATGAACACTGAAGCTTTCTTT. It is translated as CASSQSTKGRVMNTEAFF.

The chain carries TRBV6-4 and TRBJ2-5; D gene unclear. Germline CDR1 and CDR2: MRHNA and SNTAGT. Trimming cost V 4 bases and J 7 bases, with 13 bases left between them. The CDR3 contains 13 residues. CDR3 coding DNA: TGTGCCAGCAGTGTAGACCTAAGAGGGACCCAGTACTTC. It codes for CASSVDLRGTQYF.

A few counts support this clone. The chain couples TRBV11-2 to TRBJ1-6, with D unclear. Per germline, CDR1 SGHAT and CDR2 FQNNGV. Trimming left V 0 bases short and J 7 bases short, with 10 bases between. The CDR3 has 15 residues. CDR3 DNA sequence: TGTGCCAGCAGCTTAGATCACACGGAGAATTCACCCCTCCACTTT. It codes for CASSLDHTENSPLHF.

The chain couples TRBV3-1 (or the pseudogene TRBV3-2) to TRBJ2-2, with 8 bases aligning to TRBD1. V shed 6 bases and J 5 bases; nucleotides not matched to a gene: 8. Germline CDR1 and CDR2: LGHDT and YNNKEL (reference sequence). The CDR3 has 15 amino acids. CDR3 in amino acids: CASRPYRGRTGELFF. The CDR3 nucleotides read TGTGCCAGCAGACCGTACAGGGGGAGGACCGGGGAGCTGTTTTTT.